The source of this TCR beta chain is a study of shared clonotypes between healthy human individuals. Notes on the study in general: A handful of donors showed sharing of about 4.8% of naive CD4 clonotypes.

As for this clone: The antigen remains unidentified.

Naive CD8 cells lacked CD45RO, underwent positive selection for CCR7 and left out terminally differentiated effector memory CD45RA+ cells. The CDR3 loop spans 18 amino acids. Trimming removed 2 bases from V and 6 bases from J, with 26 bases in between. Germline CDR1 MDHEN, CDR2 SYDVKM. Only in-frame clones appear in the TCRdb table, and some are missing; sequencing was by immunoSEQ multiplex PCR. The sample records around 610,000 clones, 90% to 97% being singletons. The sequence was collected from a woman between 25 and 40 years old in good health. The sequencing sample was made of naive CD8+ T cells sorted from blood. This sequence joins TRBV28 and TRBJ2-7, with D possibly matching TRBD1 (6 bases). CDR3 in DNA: TGTGCCAGCAGTTTAGAGGGGGTTGTCGGGCAGGCGGATGCCGAGCAGTACTTC. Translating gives CASSLEGVVGQADAEQYF. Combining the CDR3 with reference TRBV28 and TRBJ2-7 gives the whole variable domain DVKVTQSSRYLVKRTGEKVFLECVQDMDHENMFWYRQDPGLGLRLIYFSYDVKMKEKGDIPEGYSVSREKKERFSLILESASTNQTSMYLCASSLEGVVGQADAEQYFGPGTRLTVT.